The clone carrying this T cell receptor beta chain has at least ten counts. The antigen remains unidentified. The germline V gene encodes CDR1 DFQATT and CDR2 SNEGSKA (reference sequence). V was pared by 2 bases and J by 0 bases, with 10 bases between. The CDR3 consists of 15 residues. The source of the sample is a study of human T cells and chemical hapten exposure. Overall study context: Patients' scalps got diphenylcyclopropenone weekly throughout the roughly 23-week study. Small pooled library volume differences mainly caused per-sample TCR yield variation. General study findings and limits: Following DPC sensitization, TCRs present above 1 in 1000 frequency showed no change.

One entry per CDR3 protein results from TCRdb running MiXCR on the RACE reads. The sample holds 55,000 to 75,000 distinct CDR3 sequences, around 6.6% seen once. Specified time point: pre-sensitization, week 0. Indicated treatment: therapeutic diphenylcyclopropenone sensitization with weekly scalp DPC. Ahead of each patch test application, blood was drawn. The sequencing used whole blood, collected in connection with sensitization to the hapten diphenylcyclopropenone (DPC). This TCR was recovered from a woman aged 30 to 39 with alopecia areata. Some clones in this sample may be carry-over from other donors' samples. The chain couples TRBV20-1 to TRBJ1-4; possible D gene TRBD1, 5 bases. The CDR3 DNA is TGCAGTGCTAGACTCTTGACAGCAACTAATGAAAAACTGTTTTTT. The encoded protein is CSARLLTATNEKLFF.